This T cell receptor beta chain emerged from a study of blood T cell repertoires in COVID-19. Across the whole study: Sites in the United States, Italy and Spain provided acute and convalescent COVID-19 samples. The cDNA or gDNA used as material had been derived from T cells, B-cell-depleted T cells, or PBMCs.

Method: immunoSEQ multiplex PCR; TCRdb's copy keeps in-frame clones and lacks some. The table records about 190,000 clones, about 85% of them present only once. Trimming took 3 bases from V and 4 from J; bases not matched to a gene: 8. CDR3 length: 15 residues. CDR1 and CDR2 from the germline V gene are KGHSH and LQKENI. The J gene is TRBJ1-2, the V gene TRBV18; TRBD1 aligns across 7 bases. The source is a man younger than 40 with acute or convalescent COVID-19. The sample comprised peripheral blood. In DNA form, the CDR3 reads TGTGCCAGCTCACCCCAACCGGACAGGCGCTATGGCTACACCTTC. Its protein is CASSPQPDRRYGYTF.